This paragraph reports one T cell receptor beta chain. Antigen specificity is unknown. This record comes from a study of beta chain features in type 1 diabetes. Study context: Examination of sorted cells across all samples involved more than 100,000,000 cells. Study observations and caveats: Moderate yet significant TCRB CDR3 shortening was seen in Type 1 diabetes patients in all four CD4+ subsets. HLA effects on TCRB rearrangement stayed unresolved here.

Isolated RNA was reverse transcribed in full, so expressed TCRB transcripts were sequenced. Profiling relied on immunoSEQ multiplex PCR, and the TCRdb table lists in-frame clones only, not all of them. This table holds 240,000 or so clones, around 14% found once. There are 17 residues in the CDR3. After removal of 3 bases from V and 1 base from J, the junction contained 9 bases not matched to a gene. Germline V gene data show CDR1 as LNHNV and CDR2 as YYDKDF (reference sequence). Heparinised blood was drawn once per donor, averaging around 120 mL. Sorting with CD45RO/CCR7/CD25/CD127/CD95/CD27 yielded naive, central memory, regulatory and stem-like memory CD4+ cells.

V gene TRBV15 combines with J gene TRBJ1-5, with TRBD1 identical over 7 bases. This clonotype originated in a young man with type 1 diabetes. Input material: naive CD4+ T cells from blood. CDR3 in DNA: TGTGCCACCAGCAGTAATCCGACAGGGAGCAGCAATCAGCCCCAGCATTTT. Translation: CATSSNPTGSSNQPQHF.